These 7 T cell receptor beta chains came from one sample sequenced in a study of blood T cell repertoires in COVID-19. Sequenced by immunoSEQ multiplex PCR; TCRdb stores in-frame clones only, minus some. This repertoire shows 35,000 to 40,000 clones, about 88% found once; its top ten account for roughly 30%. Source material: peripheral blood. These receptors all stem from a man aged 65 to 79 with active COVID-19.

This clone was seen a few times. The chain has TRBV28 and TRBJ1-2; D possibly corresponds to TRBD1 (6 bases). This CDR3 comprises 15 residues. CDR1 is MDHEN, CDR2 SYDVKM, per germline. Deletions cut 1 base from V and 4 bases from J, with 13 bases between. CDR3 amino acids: CASSLYRGITYGYTF. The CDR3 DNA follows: TGTGCCAGCAGTTTATATAGGGGGATCACCTATGGCTACACCTTC.

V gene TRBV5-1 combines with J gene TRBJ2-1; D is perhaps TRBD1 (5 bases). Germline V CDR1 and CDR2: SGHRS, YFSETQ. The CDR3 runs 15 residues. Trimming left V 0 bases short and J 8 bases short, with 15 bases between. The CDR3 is CASSLGRGRGDEQFF. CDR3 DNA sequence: TGCGCCAGCAGCTTGGGAAGGGGAAGGGGCGATGAGCAGTTCTTC.

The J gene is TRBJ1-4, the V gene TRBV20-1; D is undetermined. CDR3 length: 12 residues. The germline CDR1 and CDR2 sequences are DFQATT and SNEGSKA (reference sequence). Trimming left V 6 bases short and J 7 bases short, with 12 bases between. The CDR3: CSASLRGEKLFF. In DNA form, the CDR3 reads TGCAGTGCCAGTCTCCGGGGTGAAAAACTGTTTTTT.

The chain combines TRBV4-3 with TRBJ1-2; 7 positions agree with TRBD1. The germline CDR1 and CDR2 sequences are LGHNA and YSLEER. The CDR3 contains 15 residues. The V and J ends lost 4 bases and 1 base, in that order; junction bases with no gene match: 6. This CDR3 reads CASSPDRDFNYGYTF. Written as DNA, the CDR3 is TGCGCCAGCAGCCCCGACAGGGATTTTAACTATGGCTACACCTTC.

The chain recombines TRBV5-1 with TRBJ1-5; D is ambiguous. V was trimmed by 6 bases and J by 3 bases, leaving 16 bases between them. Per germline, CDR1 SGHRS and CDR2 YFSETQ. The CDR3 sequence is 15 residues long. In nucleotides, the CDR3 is TGCGCCAGCACTCTGGGCCCTACCCTCAATCAGCCCCAGCATTTT. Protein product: CASTLGPTLNQPQHF. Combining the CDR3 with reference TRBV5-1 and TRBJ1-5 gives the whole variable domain KAGVTQTPRYLIKTRGQQVTLSCSPISGHRSVSWYQQTPGQGLQFLFEYFSETQRNKGNFPGRFSGRQFSNSRSEMNVSTLELGDSALYLCASTLGPTLNQPQHFGDGTRLSIL.

CDR3 nucleotides: TGTGCCAGCAGAGGTTGGAGTTCCTACGAGCAGTACTTC. This translates into CASRGWSSYEQYF. The genes are TRBV6-5 and TRBJ2-7; D gene uncertain. CDR3 length: 13 residues. Germline CDR1 is MNHEY and CDR2 is SVGAGI. V was clipped by 6 bases and J by 1 base, with 10 bases between them.

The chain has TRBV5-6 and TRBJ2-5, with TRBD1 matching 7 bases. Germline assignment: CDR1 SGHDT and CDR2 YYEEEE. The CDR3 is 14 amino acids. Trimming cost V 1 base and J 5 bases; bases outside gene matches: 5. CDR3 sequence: CASSLTGDRETQYF. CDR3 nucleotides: TGTGCCAGCAGCTTGACAGGGGATCGGGAGACCCAGTACTTC.